These T cell receptor beta chains were read from a single sample in a study of CD8 T cells in ankylosing spondylitis. TCRdb used MiXCR to reprocess the 5' RACE reads, holding one entry per CDR3 protein. The sample has some 130,000 distinct CDR3 sequences, roughly 8.3% seen once; the top ten hold 6% to 9.5%. The sequencing input was synovial fluid, either unsorted or a sorted T cell fraction (not recorded which). The receptors shown here come from a male donor with ankylosing spondylitis. The CDR3 runs from the conserved cysteine through the conserved F or W. The D gene is left open where the match is weak. Some rows have no size entry. The others give once, few or many, or a class for an expanded clone.

TRBJ1-1,-,TRBV4-2,many,CASSQDGLGRYEAFF,TGTGCCAGCAGCCAAGACGGTCTAGGGCGATATGAAGCTTTCTTT
TRBJ2-3,TRBD2,TRBV5-6,-,CASSLELAGPTDTQYF,TGTGCCAGCAGCTTGGAGCTAGCGGGTCCCACAGATACGCAGTATTTT
TRBJ2-3,TRBD2,TRBV13,few,CASSWGRSGRRDTQYF,TGTGCCAGCAGCTGGGGGCGCAGCGGGAGACGTGATACGCAGTATTTT
TRBJ1-6,-,TRBV18,few,CASSPDPFNSPLHF,TGTGCCAGCTCACCAGATCCTTTTAATTCACCCCTCCACTTT
TRBJ1-2,TRBD1,TRBV7-2,-,CASSPDRKGALDGYTF,TGTGCCAGCAGCCCTGACCGAAAGGGGGCGTTGGACGGCTACACCTTC
TRBJ1-5,-,TRBV4-2,few,CASSQTGFKDQPQHF,TGTGCCAGCAGCCAAACAGGTTTTAAGGATCAGCCCCAGCATTTT
TRBJ1-2,TRBD1,TRBV20-1,many,CSARDSNYGYTF,TGCAGTGCCAGGGACAGTAACTATGGCTACACCTTC
TRBJ2-7,TRBD1,TRBV6-1,many,CATHTGTGSLEQYF,TGTGCCACCCATACCGGGACAGGGTCCCTCGAGCAGTACTTC
TRBJ1-6,-,TRBV7-2,few,CASSLRRGYRDSPLHF,TGTGCCAGCAGCTTAAGGAGGGGATATCGTGATTCACCCCTCCACTTT
TRBJ1-2,TRBD1,TRBV6-1,many,CASSHHFLDRNNYGYTF,TGTGCCAGCAGCCATCACTTCCTGGACAGGAATAACTATGGCTACACCTTC
TRBJ2-1,TRBD2,TRBV25-1,many,CASSEYPNSSGRAYNEQFF,TGTGCCAGCAGTGAATATCCCAACTCTAGCGGGAGGGCCTACAATGAGCAGTTCTTC
TRBJ2-7,-,TRBV20-1,medium-sized,CSAAAAYSYEQYF,TGCAGTGCGGCGGCGGCATACTCCTACGAGCAGTACTTC
TRBJ1-1,-,TRBV4-3,many,CASSQVGNTEAFF,TGCGCCAGCAGCCAAGTTGGGAACACTGAAGCTTTCTTT
TRBJ2-3,-,TRBV5-1,many,CASSLALRTSTDTQYF,TGCGCCAGCAGCTTGGCCTTGCGAACTAGCACAGATACGCAGTATTTT
TRBJ2-1,-,TRBV20-1,-,CSAETRIYEQFF,TGCAGTGCCGAGACTAGGATTTATGAGCAGTTCTTC
TRBJ2-1,-,TRBV7-8,many,CASSLSGIASYNEQFF,TGTGCCAGCAGCTTATCCGGGATAGCGTCCTACAATGAGCAGTTCTTC
TRBJ1-2,-,TRBV4-3,many,CASSQYATGDYYGYTF,TGCGCCAGCAGCCAATATGCGACAGGCGATTACTATGGCTACACCTTC
TRBJ2-7,TRBD2,TRBV7-2,-,CASSPAGGPWEQYF,TGTGCCAGCAGCCCGGCGGGGGGGCCATGGGAGCAGTACTTC
TRBJ2-5,-,TRBV4-1,many,CASSPQAGLETQYF,TGCGCCAGCAGCCCTCAGGCCGGGTTAGAGACCCAGTACTTC
TRBJ2-7,-,TRBV11-3,many,CASSKDGSYEQYF,TGTGCCAGCAGCAAGGACGGTTCCTACGAGCAGTACTTC
TRBJ1-4,-,TRBV20-1,-,CSATEATNEKLFF,TGCAGTGCTACCGAGGCAACTAATGAAAAACTGTTTTTT
TRBJ2-3,-,TRBV7-2,few,CASSLRGRGTSTDTQYF,TGTGCCAGCAGCTTAAGGGGGAGGGGGACCTCCACAGATACGCAGTATTTT
TRBJ1-6,-,TRBV10-3,few,CAISYMAPDNSPLHF,TGTGCCATCAGTTACATGGCACCCGATAATTCACCCCTCCACTTT
TRBJ2-5,-,TRBV24-1,-,CATTPSSKRTQYF,TGTGCCACCACCCCTAGTTCGAAGAGGACCCAGTACTTC
TRBJ1-5,TRBD1,TRBV7-2,many,CASSLGFGQAFRAQHF,TGTGCCAGCAGCTTAGGTTTTGGACAGGCGTTTAGGGCCCAGCATTTT
TRBJ1-1,-,TRBV6-2/TRBV6-3,many,CAVRTNTEAFF,TGTGCCGTACGGACGAACACTGAAGCTTTCTTT